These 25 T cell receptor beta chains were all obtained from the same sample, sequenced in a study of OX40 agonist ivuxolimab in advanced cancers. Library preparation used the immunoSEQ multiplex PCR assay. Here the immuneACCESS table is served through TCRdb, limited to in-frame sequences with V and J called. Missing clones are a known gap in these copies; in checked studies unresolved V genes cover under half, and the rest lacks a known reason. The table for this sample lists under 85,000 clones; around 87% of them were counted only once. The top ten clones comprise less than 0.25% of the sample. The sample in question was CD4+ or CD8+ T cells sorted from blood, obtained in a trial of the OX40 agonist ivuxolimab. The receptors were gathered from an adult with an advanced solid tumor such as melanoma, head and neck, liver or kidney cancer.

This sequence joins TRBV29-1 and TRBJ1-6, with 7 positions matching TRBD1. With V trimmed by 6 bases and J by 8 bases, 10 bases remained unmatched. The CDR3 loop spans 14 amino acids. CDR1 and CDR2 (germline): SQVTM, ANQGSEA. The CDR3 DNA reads TGCAGCGTCGTCGGGACAGACCCTGATTCACCCCTCCACTTT. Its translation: CSVVGTDPDSPLHF.

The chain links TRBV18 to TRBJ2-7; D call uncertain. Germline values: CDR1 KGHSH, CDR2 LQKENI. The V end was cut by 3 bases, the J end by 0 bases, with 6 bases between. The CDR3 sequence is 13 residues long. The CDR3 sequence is CASSPAPSYEQYF. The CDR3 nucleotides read TGTGCCAGCTCACCGGCTCCCTCCTACGAGCAGTACTTC.

The DNA for the CDR3 is TGTGCCAGCAGTTTATCGATCCTACGGGACAGTACTCCCGGGACAGCCTACGAGCAGTACTTC. It is translated as CASSLSILRDSTPGTAYEQYF. The chain links TRBV27 to TRBJ2-7, with TRBD1 matching 7 bases. Germline V CDR1 and CDR2: MNHEY, SMNVEV (reference sequence). The CDR3 is made up of 21 amino acids. V lost 0 bases to trimming and J lost 2 bases; unmatched junction nucleotides: 22.

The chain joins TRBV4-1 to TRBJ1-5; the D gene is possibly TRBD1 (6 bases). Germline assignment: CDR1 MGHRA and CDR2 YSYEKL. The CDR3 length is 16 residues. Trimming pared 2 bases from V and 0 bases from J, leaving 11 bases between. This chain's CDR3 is CASSQNPGDSNQPQHF. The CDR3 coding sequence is TGCGCCAGCAGCCAAAATCCAGGGGATAGCAATCAGCCCCAGCATTTT.

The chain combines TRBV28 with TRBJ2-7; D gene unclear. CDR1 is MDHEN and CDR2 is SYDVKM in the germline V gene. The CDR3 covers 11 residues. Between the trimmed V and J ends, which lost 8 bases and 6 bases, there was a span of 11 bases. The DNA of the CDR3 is TGTGCCAGCCTCATCGCCGGCGAGCAGTACTTC. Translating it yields CASLIAGEQYF.

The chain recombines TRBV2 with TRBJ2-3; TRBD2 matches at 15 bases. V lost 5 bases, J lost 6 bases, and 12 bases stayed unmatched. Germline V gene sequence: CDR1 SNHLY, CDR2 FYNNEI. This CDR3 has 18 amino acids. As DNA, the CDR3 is TGTGCCAGCAGTCCGCCTTCCGGACTAGCGGGAGGGGGGGATACGCAGTATTTT. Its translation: CASSPPSGLAGGGDTQYF.

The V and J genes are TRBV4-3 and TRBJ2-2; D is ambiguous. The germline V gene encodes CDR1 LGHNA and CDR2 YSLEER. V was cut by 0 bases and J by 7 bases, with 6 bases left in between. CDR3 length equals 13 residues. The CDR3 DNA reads TGCGCCAGCAGCCAAGAAGTAGGCGGGGAGCTGTTTTTT. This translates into CASSQEVGGELFF.

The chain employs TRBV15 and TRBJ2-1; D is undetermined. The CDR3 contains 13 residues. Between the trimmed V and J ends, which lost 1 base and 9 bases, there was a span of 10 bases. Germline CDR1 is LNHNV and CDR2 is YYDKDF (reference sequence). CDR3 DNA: TGTGCCACCAGCAGAGGGGAACCTGGTGAGCAGTTCTTC. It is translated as CATSRGEPGEQFF.

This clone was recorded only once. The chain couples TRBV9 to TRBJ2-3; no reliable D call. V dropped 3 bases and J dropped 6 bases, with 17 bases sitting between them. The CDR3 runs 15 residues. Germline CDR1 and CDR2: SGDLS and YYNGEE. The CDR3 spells CASSAPDGYSDTQYF. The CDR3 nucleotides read TGTGCCAGCAGCGCCCCGGACGGTTATAGTGATACGCAGTATTTT.

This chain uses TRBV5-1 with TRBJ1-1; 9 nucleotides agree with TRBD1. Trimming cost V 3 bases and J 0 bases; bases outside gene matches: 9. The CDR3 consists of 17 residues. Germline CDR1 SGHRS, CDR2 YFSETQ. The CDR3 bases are TGCGCCAGCAGCTCGGCTGGACAGGGGATCGTGAACACTGAAGCTTTCTTT. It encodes CASSSAGQGIVNTEAFF.

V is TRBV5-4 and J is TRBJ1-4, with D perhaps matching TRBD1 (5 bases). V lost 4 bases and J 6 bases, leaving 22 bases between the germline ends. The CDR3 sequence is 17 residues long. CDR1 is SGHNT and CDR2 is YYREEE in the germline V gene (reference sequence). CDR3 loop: CASSLARGRGAHEKLFF. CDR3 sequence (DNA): TGTGCCAGCAGCCTGGCGCGGGGGAGAGGGGCCCATGAAAAACTGTTTTTT.

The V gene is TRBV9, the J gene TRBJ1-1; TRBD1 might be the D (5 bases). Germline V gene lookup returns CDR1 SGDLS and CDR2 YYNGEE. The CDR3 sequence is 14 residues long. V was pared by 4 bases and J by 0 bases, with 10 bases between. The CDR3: CASSQTGLNTEAFF. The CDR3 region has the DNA TGTGCCAGCAGCCAAACAGGCTTGAACACTGAAGCTTTCTTT.

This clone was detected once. The chain's CDR3 is CASNKQGGYGYTF. In nucleotides, the CDR3 is TGTGCCAGCAACAAACAGGGTGGCTATGGCTACACCTTC. J is TRBJ1-2 and V is TRBV28; D is possibly TRBD1 (6 bases). This CDR3 has 13 amino acids. Germline lookup yields CDR1 MDHEN and CDR2 SYDVKM. V was clipped by 7 bases and J by 4 bases, with 13 bases between them.

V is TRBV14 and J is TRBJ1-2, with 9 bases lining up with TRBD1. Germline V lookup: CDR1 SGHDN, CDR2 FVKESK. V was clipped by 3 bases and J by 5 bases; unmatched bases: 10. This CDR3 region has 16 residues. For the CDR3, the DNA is TGTGCCAGCAGCCACAGAGCGACAGGGGGATTATATGGCTACACCTTC. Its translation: CASSHRATGGLYGYTF.

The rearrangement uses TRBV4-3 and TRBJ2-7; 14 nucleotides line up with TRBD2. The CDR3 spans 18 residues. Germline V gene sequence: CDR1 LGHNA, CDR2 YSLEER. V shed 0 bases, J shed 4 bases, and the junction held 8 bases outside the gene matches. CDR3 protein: CASSQDIGTSGRLYEQYF. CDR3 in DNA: TGCGCCAGCAGCCAAGATATCGGGACTAGCGGGAGATTGTACGAGCAGTACTTC.

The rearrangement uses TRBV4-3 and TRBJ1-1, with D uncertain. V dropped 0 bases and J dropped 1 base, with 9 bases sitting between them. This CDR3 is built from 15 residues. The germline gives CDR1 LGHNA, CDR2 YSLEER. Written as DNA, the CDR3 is TGCGCCAGCAGCCAAGAAGCGAGACCGAACACTGAAGCTTTCTTT. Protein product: CASSQEARPNTEAFF.

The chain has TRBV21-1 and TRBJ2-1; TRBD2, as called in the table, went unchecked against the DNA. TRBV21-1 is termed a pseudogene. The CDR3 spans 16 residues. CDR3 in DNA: TGTGCCAGCAGCAAAGGTAACAAGCGGACTTTCGGTGAGCAGTTCTTC. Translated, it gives CASSKGNKRTFGEQFF.

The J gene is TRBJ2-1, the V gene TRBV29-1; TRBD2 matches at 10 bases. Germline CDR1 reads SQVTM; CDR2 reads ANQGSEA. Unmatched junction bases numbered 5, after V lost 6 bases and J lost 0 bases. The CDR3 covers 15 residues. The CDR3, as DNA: TGCAGCGTGCCAATAGCGGGAGGCTCCTACAATGAGCAGTTCTTC. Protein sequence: CSVPIAGGSYNEQFF.

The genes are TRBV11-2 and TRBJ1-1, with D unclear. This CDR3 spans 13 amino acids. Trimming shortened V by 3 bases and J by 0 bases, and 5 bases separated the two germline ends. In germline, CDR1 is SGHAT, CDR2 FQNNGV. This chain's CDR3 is CASSFQMNTEAFF. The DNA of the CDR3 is TGTGCCAGCAGCTTCCAAATGAACACTGAAGCTTTCTTT.

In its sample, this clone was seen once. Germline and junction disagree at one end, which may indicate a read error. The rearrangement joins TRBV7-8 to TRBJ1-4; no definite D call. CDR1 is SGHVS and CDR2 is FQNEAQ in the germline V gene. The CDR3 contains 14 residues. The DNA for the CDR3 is TGTGCCGGCAGCTCTACGTCCAGTAAGGAAAAACTGTTTTTT. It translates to CAGSSTSSKEKLFF.

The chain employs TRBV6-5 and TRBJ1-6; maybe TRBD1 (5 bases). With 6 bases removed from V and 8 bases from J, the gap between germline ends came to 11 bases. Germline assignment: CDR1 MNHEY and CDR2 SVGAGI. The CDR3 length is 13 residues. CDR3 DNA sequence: TGTGCCAGCAGAAGGGGAGCCGATTCACCCCTCCACTTT. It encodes CASRRGADSPLHF.

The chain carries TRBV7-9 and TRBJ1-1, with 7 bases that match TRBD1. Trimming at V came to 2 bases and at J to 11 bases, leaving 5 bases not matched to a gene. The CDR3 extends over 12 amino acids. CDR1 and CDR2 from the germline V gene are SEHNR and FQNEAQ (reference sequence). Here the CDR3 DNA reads TGTGCCAGCAGCTTACCCGTACAGGGGGCTTTCTTT. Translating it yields CASSLPVQGAFF.

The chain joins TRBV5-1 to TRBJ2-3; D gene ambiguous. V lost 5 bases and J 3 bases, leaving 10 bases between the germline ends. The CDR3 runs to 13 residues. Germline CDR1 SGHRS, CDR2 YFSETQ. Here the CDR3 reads CASRPVITDTQYF. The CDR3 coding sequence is TGCGCCAGCAGGCCTGTGATTACAGATACGCAGTATTTT.

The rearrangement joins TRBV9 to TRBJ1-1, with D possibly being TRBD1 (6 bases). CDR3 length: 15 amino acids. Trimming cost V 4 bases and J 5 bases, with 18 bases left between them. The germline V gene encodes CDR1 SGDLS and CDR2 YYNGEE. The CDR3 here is CASSPQGTAQTEAFF. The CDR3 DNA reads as TGTGCCAGCAGCCCCCAGGGGACGGCCCAAACTGAAGCTTTCTTT.

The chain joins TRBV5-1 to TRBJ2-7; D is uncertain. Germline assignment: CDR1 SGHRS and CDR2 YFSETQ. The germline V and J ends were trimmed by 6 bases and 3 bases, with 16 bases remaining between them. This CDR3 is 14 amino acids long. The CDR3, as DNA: TGCGCCAGCAACCTTGGTGGGGTCAGCTACGAGCAGTACTTC. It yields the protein CASNLGGVSYEQYF.